Listed here are 20 T cell receptor beta chains from one sample, sequenced in a study of CD8 T cells in Susac syndrome. Random hexamers were used to reverse transcribe the RNA input (about 0.5 to 1 ug). TCRdb ran MiXCR on the immunoSEQ multiplex PCR reads and lists one entry per CDR3 protein. The sample shows about 150,000 distinct CDR3 sequences, 85% to 95% of them seen only once. The sequencing input was CD4+ T cells from PBMCs. These receptor sequences come from a human donor with Susac syndrome.

This clonotype appeared once. V is TRBV4-2 and J is TRBJ1-6; 9 nucleotides agree with TRBD1. The CDR3 totals 16 residues. Germline V gene lookup returns CDR1 LGHNA and CDR2 YNFKEQ. Trimming at V came to 2 bases and at J to 6 bases, leaving 5 bases not matched to a gene. As DNA, the CDR3 is TGTGCCAGCAGCCAAACCACAGGGGGCGTTAATTCACCCCTCCACTTT. The encoded protein is CASSQTTGGVNSPLHF.

The gene calls are TRBV25-1 and TRBJ1-2; 8 bases agree with TRBD1. Germline values: CDR1 MGHDK, CDR2 SYGVNS. This CDR3 has 13 residues. Losses at the gene ends were 2 bases for V and 8 bases for J; bases not matched to a gene: 4. The CDR3 loop reads CASSEPGTGGYTF. The DNA for the CDR3 is TGTGCCAGCAGTGAACCAGGGACAGGCGGCTACACCTTC.

The rearrangement links TRBV12-3 or TRBV12-4 to TRBJ2-5, with 7 nucleotides matching TRBD1. With V trimmed by 5 bases and J by 4 bases, 10 bases remained unmatched. The CDR3 has 15 amino acids. CDR3 coding DNA: TGTGCCAGCAGTCAGGGGACAGCTTGGGGAGAGACCCAGTACTTC. Translation gives CASSQGTAWGETQYF.

The V and J genes are TRBV9 and TRBJ2-6, with 7 bases identical to TRBD1. This CDR3 region has 17 residues. Trimming removed 0 bases from V and 0 bases from J; junction bases left unmatched: 3. The germline CDR1 and CDR2 sequences are SGDLS and YYNGEE. The CDR3 DNA reads TGTGCCAGCAGCGTAGCGGACAGGACCTCTGGGGCCAACGTCCTGACTTTC. This sequence encodes CASSVADRTSGANVLTF.

The chain recombines TRBV7-9 with TRBJ2-7; D is uncertain. The germline V gene has CDR1 SEHNR and CDR2 FQNEAQ (reference sequence). The CDR3 sequence is 16 residues long. V dropped 0 bases and J dropped 5 bases, with 17 bases sitting between them. In DNA form, the CDR3 reads TGTGCCAGCAGCTTAGCCGACCAATTTTTGGAACACGAGCAGTACTTC. It codes for CASSLADQFLEHEQYF.

The chain combines TRBV9 with TRBJ1-2; TRBD1 agrees at 7 bases. Germline V lookup: CDR1 SGDLS, CDR2 YYNGEE. There are 15 residues in the CDR3. Trimming at V came to 4 bases and at J to 1 base, leaving 7 bases not matched to a gene. The CDR3 sequence: CASSSRDSSNYGYTF. CDR3 DNA: TGTGCCAGCAGCTCCCGGGACAGTAGTAACTATGGCTACACCTTC.

The gene calls are TRBV4-3 and TRBJ1-1; the match to TRBD1 covers 9 bases. Germline V gives CDR1 LGHNA, CDR2 YSLEER. The ends lost 2 bases at V and 10 bases at J; junction bases unmatched: 11. The CDR3 is 15 residues long. This CDR3 reads CASSQSPGQGRAAFF. The CDR3 DNA is TGCGCCAGCAGCCAAAGCCCCGGACAGGGGAGAGCAGCTTTCTTT.

CDR3 sequence (DNA): TGCGCCAGCAGCTTGAGGGGGGACCAAGAGACCCAGTACTTC. It specifies CASSLRGDQETQYF. This chain joins TRBV5-1 and TRBJ2-5, with D possibly being TRBD1 or TRBD2 (6 bases each). Germline V gene lookup returns CDR1 SGHRS and CDR2 YFSETQ. Trimming took off 1 base at V and 0 bases at J, with 7 bases between the two ends. This CDR3 spans 14 amino acids.

V usage is TRBV7-9 and J usage is TRBJ2-1; no clear D gene. Germline V CDR1 and CDR2: SEHNR, FQNEAQ (reference sequence). V lost 11 bases to trimming and J lost 5 bases, with 16 bases between them. CDR3 length: 13 residues. CDR3 DNA sequence: TGTGCCTCCTTTCAAAACGATCACAATGAGCAGTTCTTC. Its translation is CASFQNDHNEQFF. The full variable domain, rest sourced from reference TRBV7-9 and TRBJ2-1, is DTGVSQNPRHKITKRGQNVTFRCDPISEHNRLYWYRQTLGQGPEFLTYFQNEAQLEKSRLLSDRFSAERPKGSFSTLEIQRTEQGDSAMYLCASFQNDHNEQFFGPGTRLTVL.

The chain has TRBV4-3 and TRBJ1-2, with a weak D call TRBD1 (5 bases). Trimming left V 4 bases short and J 1 base short, with 10 bases between. Germline lookup yields CDR1 LGHNA and CDR2 YSLEER. The CDR3 runs to 14 residues. CDR3 nucleotide sequence: TGCGCCAGCAGCCGAAGCAGGGATAACTATGGCTACACCTTC. Protein sequence: CASSRSRDNYGYTF.

V usage is TRBV29-1 and J usage is TRBJ2-1; D remains ambiguous. The V and J ends lost 2 bases and 10 bases respectively, with 6 bases between them. CDR3 length: 10 residues. The germline V gene has CDR1 SQVTM and CDR2 ANQGSEA. In DNA form, the CDR3 reads TGCAGCGTTGAACTGCGGGAGCAGTTCTTC. It encodes CSVELREQFF.

The V call is TRBV5-1, the J call TRBJ1-1; D gene unclear. V was cut by 1 base and J by 5 bases, with 12 bases left in between. CDR3 size: 14 residues. Germline CDR1 is SGHRS and CDR2 is YFSETQ. CDR3 amino acids: CASSLIPAGTEAFF. In DNA form, the CDR3 reads TGCGCCAGCAGCTTGATACCGGCGGGGACTGAAGCTTTCTTT.

V gene TRBV5-4 combines with J gene TRBJ2-3; D is unresolved. Trimming pared 1 base from V and 3 bases from J, leaving 3 bases between. This CDR3 comprises 12 residues. CDR1 is SGHNT, CDR2 YYREEE, per germline (reference sequence). The CDR3 loop reads CASSLKTDTQYF. CDR3 DNA: TGTGCCAGCAGCTTGAAGACAGATACGCAGTATTTT.

The genes are TRBV25-1 and TRBJ1-2; D gene ambiguous. The CDR3 is 11 amino acids. Germline V gene data show CDR1 as MGHDK and CDR2 as SYGVNS. V shed 7 bases and J shed 7 bases, with 10 bases lying between them. The CDR3 here is CASNSLSGYTF. DNA of the CDR3: TGTGCCAGCAACAGCTTGAGTGGCTACACCTTC.

J is TRBJ2-5 and V is TRBV29-1, with 11 bases lining up with TRBD2. CDR1 and CDR2 (germline): SQVTM, ANQGSEA. Trimming cost V 3 bases and J 0 bases; bases outside gene matches: 6. The CDR3 sequence is 16 residues long. In DNA form, the CDR3 reads TGCAGCGTTGACGCCCGGACTAGCGGGTACCAAGAGACCCAGTACTTC. Protein sequence: CSVDARTSGYQETQYF.

V gene TRBV2 combines with J gene TRBJ1-2; D unresolved. Germline-derived CDR1 and CDR2 are SNHLY and FYNNEI. This CDR3 has 12 residues. Trimming took off 6 bases at V and 4 bases at J, with 9 bases between the two ends. The CDR3 nucleotides are TGTGCCAGCAGGATTACCCTCTATGGCTACACCTTC. Translated, it gives CASRITLYGYTF.

This chain uses TRBV14 with TRBJ1-1; the D gene is possibly TRBD1 (6 bases). The CDR3 extends over 16 amino acids. Trimming took off 2 bases at V and 0 bases at J, with 13 bases between the two ends. In germline, CDR1 is SGHDN, CDR2 FVKESK. In DNA, the CDR3 is TGTGCCAGCAGCCAAAGTCGACGGGACATGAACACTGAAGCTTTCTTT. It yields the protein CASSQSRRDMNTEAFF.

The chain joins TRBV29-1 to TRBJ2-2, with 10 bases identical to TRBD2. J lost 2 bases, V lost 7 bases, and 4 bases had no gene match. CDR3 length: 14 residues. The germline V gene encodes CDR1 SQVTM and CDR2 ANQGSEA. CDR3 sequence: CSALAGVNTGELFF. Here the CDR3 DNA reads TGCAGCGCCCTAGCGGGGGTCAACACCGGGGAGCTGTTTTTT.

V usage is TRBV6-2 or TRBV6-3 and J usage is TRBJ1-2; 7 nucleotides align to TRBD1. This CDR3 is 16 amino acids long. The junction had 18 bases not matched to a gene; V was cut back by 6 bases and J by 8 bases. Germline V gives CDR1 MNHEY, CDR2 SVGEGT. CDR3 sequence reads: CASSAGTAPQLRGYTF. As DNA, the CDR3 is TGTGCCAGCAGCGCCGGGACAGCCCCCCAATTAAGAGGCTACACCTTC.

J is TRBJ2-2 and V is TRBV29-1; D might be TRBD2 (6 bases). This CDR3 spans 10 amino acids. Germline V CDR1 and CDR2: SQVTM, ANQGSEA. CDR3 nucleotides: TGCGGGGGAGGATCCGGGGAGCTGTTTTTT. Protein sequence: CGGGSGELFF.